The clone carrying this T cell receptor beta chain was observed a few times. No antigen is known for it. These data are taken from a study of blood T cells in healthy people across ages. A second PCR of roughly 7 to 11 cycles used a sample-barcoded 5' primer and a J-beta primer mix. Each CDR3 protein is one row after TCRdb ran MiXCR on the 5' RACE reads. The table records 660,000 or so distinct CDR3 sequences, about 53% of them present only once. General study findings and limits: Roughly linear age-related decline in beta diversity appeared, significant by age about 40.

Germline V gives CDR1 SGDLS, CDR2 YYNGEE. The CDR3 runs 12 residues. The V and J ends lost 0 bases and 5 bases respectively, with 6 bases between them. The sequenced sample was blood. The clonotype originates from a man aged 60 to 75 in good health. This rearrangement joins TRBV9 to TRBJ2-7; D is ambiguous. The chain's CDR3 is CASSVGYDEQYF. The CDR3 nucleotides are TGTGCCAGCAGCGTAGGTTATGACGAGCAGTACTTC.